These 8 T cell receptor beta chains were all obtained from the same sample, sequenced in a study of vaccination effects on CD4 cells after COVID-19. Antigen-specific CD4+ T cells were first expanded with viral peptide pools by the ViraFEST assay and only then sequenced. Having been cultured for 10 days, the cells underwent CD4+ T cell isolation. All study participants received two doses of BNT162b2 or mRNA-1273 vaccine. No antigen is known for these receptors. Data came from immunoSEQ multiplex PCR; TCRdb stores just in-frame clones and leaves some out. Here the sample spans around 22,000 clones, about three quarters being singletons. Sample: CD4+ T cells from PBMCs cultured with HCoV-NL63 spike peptides, taken after COVID-19 vaccination. The receptors come from a human donor who received a COVID-19 vaccine.

The chain employs TRBV18 and TRBJ2-1, with a weak D call TRBD1 (5 bases). Between the trimmed V and J ends, which lost 0 bases and 7 bases, there was a span of 16 bases. The CDR3 is 16 residues long. Germline V CDR1 and CDR2: KGHSH, LQKENI. CDR3 in amino acids: CASSPPLKDTSNEQFF. CDR3 bases: TGTGCCAGCTCACCACCTCTTAAGGACACAAGTAATGAGCAGTTCTTC. The complete variable domain, with remaining parts taken from reference TRBV18 and TRBJ2-1, reads NAGVMQNPRHLVRRRGQEARLRCSPMKGHSHVYWYRQLPEEGLKFMVYLQKENIIDESGMPKERFSAEFPKEGPSILRIQQVVRGDSAAYFCASSPPLKDTSNEQFFGPGTRLTVL.

The CDR3 DNA reads TGTGCCAGTAGTATAGGAGGCAGGGCCTCTGGTCGCGAGCAGTACTTC. Translation: CASSIGGRASGREQYF. The gene calls are TRBV19 and TRBJ2-7; weak D call: TRBD1 (5 bases). The CDR3 covers 16 residues. The germline V and J ends were trimmed by 1 base and 6 bases, with 19 bases remaining between them. From germline, CDR1 is LNHDA and CDR2 SQIVND (reference sequence).

The count of this clone is one. The chain combines TRBV25-1 with TRBJ2-3; 10 nucleotides line up with TRBD2. The CDR3 sequence is 17 residues long. Germline CDR1 and CDR2: MGHDK and SYGVNS. Trimming removed 2 bases from V and 6 bases from J; junction bases left unmatched: 11. CDR3 DNA: TGTGCCAGCAGTGAAGGGGCCTGGGGAGCGGGGGGGGATACGCAGTATTTT. This codes for CASSEGAWGAGGDTQYF.

The gene calls are TRBV15 and TRBJ2-7, with 10 bases aligning to TRBD2. V was pared by 0 bases and J by 7 bases, with 12 bases of the junction left unmatched. CDR3 length: 17 amino acids. Germline V gives CDR1 LNHNV, CDR2 YYDKDF (reference sequence). The CDR3 loop reads CATSRDTLAGLTGEQYF. The CDR3 region has the DNA TGTGCCACCAGCAGAGATACACTAGCGGGGTTAACCGGGGAGCAGTACTTC.

The V and J genes are TRBV6-5 and TRBJ2-1; D call uncertain. Germline values: CDR1 MNHEY, CDR2 SVGAGI. CDR3 size: 12 residues. The germline V and J ends were trimmed by 4 bases and 9 bases, with 10 bases remaining between them. CDR3 region: CASSSTYSEQFF. The CDR3, as DNA: TGTGCCAGCAGTTCTACATATAGTGAGCAGTTCTTC.

The rearrangement uses TRBV30 and TRBJ2-5; D is unclear. Germline V gives CDR1 GTSNPN, CDR2 SVGIG (reference sequence). With 0 bases removed from V and 7 bases from J, the gap between germline ends came to 15 bases. The CDR3 runs to 14 residues. DNA of the CDR3: TGTGCCTGGAGTGTAGGGCCGGGCCTGGGGACCCAGTACTTC. Encoded protein: CAWSVGPGLGTQYF.

This sequence joins TRBV21-1 and TRBJ2-3; TRBD2 is the table's D call and was not checked against the DNA. TRBV21-1 is recorded as a pseudogene. This CDR3 spans 17 amino acids. CDR3 nucleotides: TGTGCCAGCAGCAAAGAAGAAACTAGCGGGGTTCGGGATACGCAGTATTTT. This sequence encodes CASSKEETSGVRDTQYF.

The chain uses TRBV11-2 and TRBJ2-7, with D possibly being TRBD2 (5 bases). Deletions cut 3 bases from V and 5 bases from J, with 29 bases between. This CDR3 region has 19 residues. The germline CDR1 and CDR2 sequences are SGHAT and FQNNGV. The CDR3 protein is CASSFPRDKRGISVNEQYF. As DNA, the CDR3 is TGTGCCAGCAGCTTTCCCAGAGACAAACGGGGAATTAGTGTCAACGAGCAGTACTTC. The entire variable domain, with the rest obtained from reference TRBV11-2 and TRBJ2-7, is as follows: EAGVAQSPRYKIIEKRQSVAFWCNPISGHATLYWYQQILGQGPKLLIQFQNNGVVDDSQLPKDRFSAERLKGVDSTLKIQPAKLEDSAVYLCASSFPRDKRGISVNEQYFGPGTRLTVT.